The TCR beta chain described here comes from a study of cytomegalovirus exposure and HLA in healthy donors. Use of 60 Vbeta and 13 Jbeta primers characterized the PCR. Produced via immunoSEQ multiplex PCR; TCRdb's table is partial and in-frame only. The specimen's table records about 90,000 clones. Per the germline V gene, CDR1 is SGHRS and CDR2 is YFSETQ. The CDR3 consists of 15 residues. Losses at the gene ends were 2 bases for V and 4 bases for J; bases not matched to a gene: 7. Sequencing was carried out using PBMCs. The chain has TRBV5-1 and TRBJ1-2; 8 bases match TRBD1. This sequence was found in a young woman in good health and CMV-seronegative. The CDR3, as DNA: TGCGCCAGCAGCTTTAAAATAGGGACAGGCTATGGCTACACCTTC. As protein: CASSFKIGTGYGYTF.